This T cell receptor (beta chain) originates from a study of long-term antiretroviral therapy in people with HIV. This CDR3 is 14 amino acids long. Trimming removed 5 bases from V and 8 bases from J, with 16 bases in between. The germline V gene has CDR1 SGHVS and CDR2 FQNEAQ. With survey level as its setting, the immunoSEQ assay was v3.0. The assay was immunoSEQ multiplex PCR, and TCRdb's table has in-frame clones only and misses some. The sample has 30,000 to 40,000 clones; approximately 85% are singletons. The sequence derives from a young man with HIV. V usage is TRBV7-8 and J usage is TRBJ2-1, with no clear D. The sample here was unsorted PBMCs, taken approximately 3.3 years after starting antiretroviral therapy. The CDR3 spells CASSPHWLPHEQFF. DNA of the CDR3: TGTGCCAGCAGCCCCCATTGGCTACCGCATGAGCAGTTCTTC.